The rows below give T cell receptor beta chains drawn from one sample of a study of metastatic and nonmetastatic thyroid tumors. Using MiXCR, TCRdb re-called clones from the PCR reads. The repertoire has about 43,000 clones, about 3.3% of them found once; the top ten carry roughly a tenth. The specimen was blood. The receptors shown here come from a female donor with papillary thyroid cancer or a benign thyroid nodule (not recorded which). Some clones in this sample may be carry-over from other donors' samples. Each CDR3 is given with its conserved first and last residue. A D gene is named only where the DNA matches it firmly. Not every row has a clone size; where given, it reads once, few, many or a size class.

D	V	size	J	DNA	CDR3
NA	TRBV18	many	TRBJ2-5	TGTGCCAGCTCACCGAACAGGCAAGAGGCCCAGTACTTC	CASSPNRQEAQYF
TRBD1	TRBV2	NA	TRBJ2-2	TGTGCCAGCAGTGCCGGACAGGGGGCGACCGGGGAGCTGTTTTTT	CASSAGQGATGELFF
TRBD2	TRBV20-1	many	TRBJ2-1	TGCAGTGCTAGAGACCGTAAGACTAGCGGATTATACAATGAGCAGTTCTTC	CSARDRKTSGLYNEQFF
NA	TRBV12-3/TRBV12-4	NA	TRBJ2-7	TGTGCCAGCAGTTTAGTGGGGATCGATGGCGAGCAGTACTTC	CASSLVGIDGEQYF
NA	TRBV12-3/TRBV12-4	NA	TRBJ1-3	TGTGCCAGCAGTTTCAGGGGTGTCAGCATATATTTT	CASSFRGVSIYF
TRBD1	TRBV27	many	TRBJ2-3	TGTGCCAGCGGAAACAGGGGTGGCACAGATACGCAGTATTTT	CASGNRGGTDTQYF
NA	TRBV3-1	many	TRBJ2-2	TGTGCCAGCAGCCATCCCAAGACGGCGGTGGACACCGGGGAGCTGTTTTTT	CASSHPKTAVDTGELFF
TRBD1	TRBV28	NA	TRBJ1-2	TGTGCCAGCAGTACCCAGGGACAGAAGAACTATGGCTACACCTTC	CASSTQGQKNYGYTF
TRBD1	TRBV6-1	many	TRBJ2-2	TGTGCCAGCAGACCCCCGACAGGGGGCCGCGGGGAGCTGTTTTTT	CASRPPTGGRGELFF
TRBD1	TRBV27	NA	TRBJ1-1	TGTGCCAGCAGTTCCCCGGGACAGGGTGGTGAAGCTTTCTTT	CASSSPGQGGEAFF
TRBD2	TRBV9	few	TRBJ2-3	TGTGCCAGCAGCTCACTAGCGGGAGGAGGGAATACGCAGTATTTT	CASSSLAGGGNTQYF
TRBD1	TRBV4-1	NA	TRBJ1-1	TGCGCCAGCAGCCGCACAGGGGCTGAAGCTTTCTTT	CASSRTGAEAFF
TRBD1	TRBV30	many	TRBJ2-2	TGTGCCTGGCGCCACTATAGACTGGACAGGGTAGGATCCGGGGAGCTGTTTTTT	CAWRHYRLDRVGSGELFF
NA	TRBV28	many	TRBJ2-2	TGTGCCAGCAGTTTATCAGGGGACACCGGGGAGCTGTTTTTT	CASSLSGDTGELFF
NA	TRBV5-1	few	TRBJ1-2	TGCGCCAGCAGCAGGGACCCAGGGAGAGCTAACTATGGCTACACCTTC	CASSRDPGRANYGYTF
TRBD2	TRBV6-4	NA	TRBJ2-3	TGTGCCAGCAGTGACAGGGCGGGAAGCGGGGGCACAGATACGCAGTATTTT	CASSDRAGSGGTDTQYF
TRBD2	TRBV20-1	few	TRBJ2-1	TGCAGTGCTAGGGGGGGACTAAACAATGAGCAGTTCTTC	CSARGGLNNEQFF
NA	TRBV7-2	NA	TRBJ1-5	TGTGCCAGCAGCGACTGTAGCAATCATCCCCAGCATTTT	CASSDCSNHPQHF
TRBD1	TRBV6-1	many	TRBJ2-7	TGTGCCAGCAGTGGGCGGGACAGGGACGAGCAGTACTTC	CASSGRDRDEQYF
TRBD2	TRBV6-2/TRBV6-3	many	TRBJ2-1	TGTGCCAGCAGTTACGAGCTAGCGGGTTACAATGAGCAGTTCTTC	CASSYELAGYNEQFF
TRBD1	TRBV7-8	NA	TRBJ1-2	TGTGCCAGCAGCTTAGCAGAACAGGGGCCTAACTATGGCTACACCGCTGGGTATGGCTACACCTTC	CASSLAEQGPNYGYTAGYGYTF
TRBD1	TRBV12-3/TRBV12-4	many	TRBJ1-6	TGTGCCAGCAGAACTGACAGGGATCGCCTTAATTCACCCCTCCACTTT	CASRTDRDRLNSPLHF
TRBD1	TRBV19	few	TRBJ2-7	TGTGCCAGTAGTCCCGGGACAGGTGTTCACGAGCAGTACTTC	CASSPGTGVHEQYF
TRBD2	TRBV4-1	many	TRBJ2-7	TGCGCCAGCAGCCAAGGGGAGGGAGCCTACGAGCAGTACTTC	CASSQGEGAYEQYF
TRBD1	TRBV7-2	many	TRBJ2-7	TGTGCCAGCAGCCTAAGCCGGGACAGCTACTACGAGCAGTACTTC	CASSLSRDSYYEQYF
NA	TRBV7-9	many	TRBJ1-3	TGTGCCAGCAGCTTAGACAGGGGAAACACCATATATTTT	CASSLDRGNTIYF
TRBD2	TRBV7-8	many	TRBJ2-1	TGTGCCAGCAGCCGCCTCGGACTAGCGAGCCACAATGAGCAGTTCTTC	CASSRLGLASHNEQFF
TRBD1	TRBV20-1	once	TRBJ2-3	TGCAGTGCTAGCTTCGCCGGGACAGGTGCAGATACGCAGTATTTT	CSASFAGTGADTQYF
NA	TRBV20-1	medium-sized	TRBJ2-1	TGCAGTGCGCTTGGCTCCTACAATGAGCAGTTCTTC	CSALGSYNEQFF
NA	TRBV28	many	TRBJ1-4	TGTGCCAGCAGTTTCACCCAGGGAGAGGGTGAAAAACTGTTTTTT	CASSFTQGEGEKLFF
TRBD1	TRBV7-9	many	TRBJ2-5	TGTGCCAGCAGCTCCCGGGACAGGGTGTACCAAGAGACCCAGTACTTC	CASSSRDRVYQETQYF
NA	TRBV2	NA	TRBJ2-6	TGTGCCAGCAGTCAACTCTCTGGGGCCAACGTCCTGACTTTC	CASSQLSGANVLTF
NA	TRBV20-1	NA	TRBJ2-3	TGCAGTGCTAGAGCTCAGGGGTATAGTGCAGATACGCAGTATTTT	CSARAQGYSADTQYF
NA	TRBV11-3	NA	TRBJ2-7	TGTGCCAGCAGCTTAGATGGCGGTACCTACGAGCAGTACTTC	CASSLDGGTYEQYF
NA	TRBV6-4	few	TRBJ2-6	TGTGCCAGCAGTGACTCGACTGACAGCCCCTCTGGGGCCAACGTCCTGACTTTC	CASSDSTDSPSGANVLTF
NA	TRBV27	NA	TRBJ1-2	TGTGCCAGTAACCCGTCGGGGGCTTGGGGCTATGGCTACACCTTC	CASNPSGAWGYGYTF
TRBD2	TRBV6-2/TRBV6-3	many	TRBJ2-7	TGTGCCAGCAGGGGGCTAGCGGGGGGCGCCTCCTACGAGCAGTACTTC	CASRGLAGGASYEQYF
NA	TRBV10-3	many	TRBJ2-7	TGTGCCATCAGTCCCGCGAACGAGCAGTACTTC	CAISPANEQYF
TRBD2	TRBV12-3/TRBV12-4	few	TRBJ2-2	TGTGCCAGCAGTCAAGGACTAGCGGGAGTCGACACCGGGGAGCTGTTTTTT	CASSQGLAGVDTGELFF
TRBD1	TRBV28	NA	TRBJ1-6	TGTGCCAGCAGGAGGGACAGGAGACTATCACCCCTCCACTTT	CASRRDRRLSPLHF
TRBD2	TRBV24-1	many	TRBJ2-3	TGTGCCACCAGCGGGACTAGCGGGAGCACAGATACGCAGTATTTT	CATSGTSGSTDTQYF
TRBD2	TRBV20-1	NA	TRBJ2-1	TGCAGTGCTACGGCTAGCGGGGGGAAAGAGCAGTTCTTC	CSATASGGKEQFF
TRBD1	TRBV20-1	few	TRBJ2-2	TGCAGTGGGCTGGCAGGGGGCGGGACCGGGGAGCTGTTTTTT	CSGLAGGGTGELFF
NA	TRBV11-3	medium-sized	TRBJ2-3	TGTGCCAGCAGCTTACAACCTGATACGCAGTATTTT	CASSLQPDTQYF
NA	TRBV20-1	many	TRBJ2-7	TGCAGTGCTAGACCCAAGGGCAGCCACTACGAGCAGTACTTC	CSARPKGSHYEQYF
NA	TRBV29-1	many	TRBJ1-2	TGCAGCGTTGAAGAGAGGACTAGCTATGGCTACACCTTC	CSVEERTSYGYTF
NA	TRBV6-2/TRBV6-3	few	TRBJ1-2	TGTGCCACCAGTTCACAGGGCGGAAGCTATGGCTACACCTTC	CATSSQGGSYGYTF
TRBD2	TRBV28	few	TRBJ2-7	TGTGCCAGCATCGTAGCGGGGTCTTCCTACGAGCAGTACTTC	CASIVAGSSYEQYF
NA	TRBV11-2	NA	TRBJ2-7	TGTGCCAGCAGCTTAGGGGCCGTCTACGAGCAGTACTTC	CASSLGAVYEQYF
NA	TRBV12-3/TRBV12-4	many	TRBJ2-7	TGTGCCAGCGGGGCTTGGGGGGCACCTCAGGGGTACGAGCAGTACTTC	CASGAWGAPQGYEQYF
TRBD1	TRBV6-5	few	TRBJ2-2	TGTGCCAGCATTTTAGCCAGGGGGTTGAACACCGGGGAGCTGTTTTTT	CASILARGLNTGELFF
TRBD2	TRBV24-1	NA	TRBJ2-1	TGTGCCACCAAACTAGCGGGACACAATGAGCAGTTCTTC	CATKLAGHNEQFF